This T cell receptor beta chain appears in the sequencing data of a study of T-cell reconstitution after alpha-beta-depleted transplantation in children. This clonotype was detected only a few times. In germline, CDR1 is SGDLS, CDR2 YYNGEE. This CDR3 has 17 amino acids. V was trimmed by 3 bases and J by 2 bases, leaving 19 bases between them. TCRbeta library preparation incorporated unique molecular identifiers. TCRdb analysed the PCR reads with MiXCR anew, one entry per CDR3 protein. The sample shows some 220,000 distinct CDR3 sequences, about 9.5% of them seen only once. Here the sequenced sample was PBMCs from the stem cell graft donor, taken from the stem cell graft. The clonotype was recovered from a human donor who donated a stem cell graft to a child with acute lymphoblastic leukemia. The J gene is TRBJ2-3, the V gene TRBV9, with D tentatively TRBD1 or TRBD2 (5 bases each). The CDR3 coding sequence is TGTGCCAGCAGCGCAGAACCCGGGACCAGGACCACAGATACGCAGTATTTT. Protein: CASSAEPGTRTTDTQYF.